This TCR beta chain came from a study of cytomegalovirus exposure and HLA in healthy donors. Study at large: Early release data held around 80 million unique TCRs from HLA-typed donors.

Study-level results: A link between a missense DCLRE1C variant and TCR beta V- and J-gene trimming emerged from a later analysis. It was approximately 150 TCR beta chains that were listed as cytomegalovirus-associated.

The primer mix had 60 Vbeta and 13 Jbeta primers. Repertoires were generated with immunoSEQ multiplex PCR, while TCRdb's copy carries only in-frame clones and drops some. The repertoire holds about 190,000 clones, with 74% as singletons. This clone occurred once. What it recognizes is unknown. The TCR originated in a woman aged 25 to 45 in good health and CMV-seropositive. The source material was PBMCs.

The CDR3 loop reads CASMGGPTEAFF. The DNA of the CDR3 is TGTGCCAGTATGGGGGGGCCCACTGAAGCTTTCTTT. The chain joins TRBV19 to TRBJ1-1; weak D call: TRBD1 (6 bases). Trimming removed 7 bases from V and 4 bases from J, with 10 bases in between. The germline CDR1 and CDR2 sequences are LNHDA and SQIVND (reference sequence). This CDR3 has 12 residues.